Detailed here is one T cell receptor (beta chain). The antigen is undetermined. Through a sample-barcoded 5' primer and a J-beta primer mix, a second PCR was run for roughly 6 to 12 cycles. TCRdb re-analysed the 5' RACE reads in MiXCR, keeping a single row per CDR3 protein. This sample has about 1.4 million distinct CDR3 sequences; 55% to 75% occur once, and the top ten carry over 5.5%. This CDR3 has 14 amino acids. V was cut by 6 bases and J by 4 bases, with 16 bases left in between. Germline CDR1 is DFQATT and CDR2 is SNEGSKA (reference sequence). These data originate in a study of blood T cells in healthy people across ages. General study findings and limits: Long-lived donors had more naive CD4+ cells and higher diversity than aged donors.

Sequences were obtained from blood. This clonotype originated in a man aged 18 to 29 in good health. The genes are TRBV20-1 and TRBJ2-1; D is perhaps TRBD1 (5 bases). CDR3 protein: CSATYRSLYNEQFF. For the CDR3, the DNA is TGCAGTGCAACCTACAGGAGCCTTTACAATGAGCAGTTCTTC.